The next 20 T cell receptor beta chains were all read from a single sample in a study of tumor-infiltrating lymphocytes in oesophageal squamous cell carcinoma. MiXCR, run by TCRdb on the PCR reads, gives a single entry per CDR3 protein. The sample lists under 20,000 distinct CDR3 sequences, 40% to 45% occurring once. Sequenced: normal esophageal tissue next to the tumor. Receptors originate from a male donor with esophageal squamous cell carcinoma.

The genes are TRBV6-5 and TRBJ1-5, with 7 bases identical to TRBD1. Germline V lookup: CDR1 MNHEY, CDR2 SVGAGI. The CDR3 is 15 amino acids. V shed 5 bases and J 1 base; nucleotides not matched to a gene: 5. CDR3 in amino acids: CASSAYRGSNQPQHF. The CDR3, as DNA: TGTGCCAGCAGTGCATACAGGGGAAGCAATCAGCCCCAGCATTTT.

The chain uses TRBV11-2 and TRBJ2-7; 11 bases agree with TRBD2. Trimming cost V 2 bases and J 1 base; bases outside gene matches: 25. The CDR3 is 23 residues long. Looked up from germline, CDR1 is SGHAT and CDR2 is FQNNGV. CDR3 sequence reads: CASSLTSGGYTAPKNSPSYEQYF. DNA of the CDR3: TGTGCCAGCAGCTTAACTAGCGGGGGCTACACAGCGCCCAAAAACTCCCCTTCCTACGAGCAGTACTTC.

This clonotype was recorded a few times. Since no conserved phenylalanine or tryptophan closes the CDR3, a read error is the likely cause. The DNA is left out, because the CDR3 cannot be placed on it with certainty; the CDR3 is given as TCRdb lists it. The chain employs TRBV28 and TRBJ2-6; the table's D call, TRBD2, has no DNA check behind it. The CDR3 has 17 amino acids, counting both end residues. Per germline, CDR1 MDHEN and CDR2 SYDVKM. CDR3 loop: CASSSLAGAGNEQFFGA.

The chain joins TRBV5-5 to TRBJ2-1; TRBD1 agrees at 9 bases. CDR1 and CDR2 from the germline V gene are SGHKS and YYEKEE (reference sequence). The length of the CDR3 is 15 residues. V lost 6 bases to trimming and J lost 2 bases; unmatched junction nucleotides: 6. CDR3 in amino acids: CASNIRDRAYNEQFF. CDR3 nucleotide sequence: TGTGCCAGCAACATCCGGGACAGGGCCTACAATGAGCAGTTCTTC.

The CDR3 loop is CASSGRQGADGELFF. For the CDR3, the DNA is TGTGCCAGCAGTGGTAGACAGGGGGCGGACGGGGAGCTGTTTTTT. V gene TRBV6-1 combines with J gene TRBJ2-2; 10 nucleotides match TRBD1. CDR3 length: 15 residues. With 4 bases clipped from V and 7 bases from J, the junction kept 6 bases outside the gene matches. CDR1 and CDR2 from the germline V gene are MNHNS and SASEGT.

This clonotype was recorded at least ten times. For the CDR3, the DNA is TGTGCCAGCAGTTTTAGGGCCCGGGACAGGGTCTATGGCTACACCTTC. Its protein product is CASSFRARDRVYGYTF. The V call is TRBV28, the J call TRBJ1-2, with 9 bases aligning to TRBD1. CDR3 length: 16 residues. Per the germline V gene, CDR1 is MDHEN and CDR2 is SYDVKM. With 3 bases clipped from V and 4 bases from J, the junction kept 9 bases outside the gene matches.

V and J are TRBV10-1 and TRBJ2-7; 10 nucleotides agree with TRBD2. Germline CDR1 WNHNN, CDR2 SYGVQD (reference sequence). The CDR3 spans 16 residues. Germline trimming cut 2 bases from V and 1 base from J; bases unmatched to any gene: 5. The CDR3 here is CASSEPTSGTSYEQYF. The CDR3 DNA reads as TGCGCCAGCAGTGAGCCTACTAGCGGGACGTCCTACGAGCAGTACTTC.

Concerning this clonotype itself: A much larger clonotype is one base distant, so this may be a read error. The CDR3, as DNA: TGTGCCAGCAGCCAATCTAACGGGAGGGCCAATAACAATGAGCAGTACTTC. The encoded protein is CASSQSNGRANNNEQYF. V usage is TRBV11-3 and J usage is TRBJ2-1; 8 bases are shared with TRBD2. The better agreement between TRBJ2-7 and the DNA end casts doubt on the J call. Per the germline V gene, CDR1 is SGHNT and CDR2 is YENEEA. CDR3 length: 17 residues.

The rearrangement links TRBV7-2 to TRBJ2-1, with no clear D. V was clipped by 1 base and J by 1 base, with 5 bases between them. Germline assignment: CDR1 SGHTA and CDR2 FQGNSA. This CDR3 region has 14 residues. The CDR3 coding sequence is TGTGCCAGCAGCTTAGTGCTGTCCTACAATGAGCAGTTCTTC. Protein sequence: CASSLVLSYNEQFF.

This clonotype is labeled medium-sized. This rearrangement joins TRBV6-6 to TRBJ2-1; no clear D. CDR3 length: 11 residues. V lost 2 bases and J lost 8, with 4 bases in between. The germline V gene has CDR1 MNHNY and CDR2 SVGAGI (reference sequence). The CDR3 nucleotides are TGTGCCAGCAGTTACGTCGATGAGCAGTTCTTC. Translation gives CASSYVDEQFF.

The chain employs TRBV7-6 and TRBJ2-1; 8 nucleotides match TRBD2. The J call may not be correct, given that the DNA end is closer to TRBJ2-7. The CDR3 extends over 16 amino acids. Germline V gene sequence: CDR1 SGHVS, CDR2 FNYEAQ. CDR3 bases: TGTGCCAGCAGCTTAGGGGCGGGAGGCCGATCCTACGAGCAGTACTTC. Translated, it gives CASSLGAGGRSYEQYF.

This clonotype has a handful of counts. V is TRBV6-1 and J is TRBJ1-2; D may be TRBD1 (6 bases). Germline values: CDR1 MNHNS, CDR2 SASEGT. V was clipped by 5 bases and J by 7 bases, with 17 bases between them. The CDR3 totals 14 residues. As DNA, the CDR3 is TGTGCCAGCAGTTATGGGGGGGCTGTTGGTGGCTACACCTTC. Its translation is CASSYGGAVGGYTF.

This clonotype has at least ten counts. The chain carries TRBV11-3 and TRBJ2-5; 7 nucleotides match TRBD2. V shed 5 bases and J 3 bases; nucleotides not matched to a gene: 3. The CDR3 contains 13 residues. Per germline, CDR1 SGHNT and CDR2 YENEEA. DNA of the CDR3: TGTGCCAGCAGCCTCGGGACTAAAGAGACCCAGTACTTC. It translates to CASSLGTKETQYF. Variable domain in full (rest from reference TRBV11-3 and TRBJ2-5): EAGVVQSPRYKIIEKKQPVAFWCNPISGHNTLYWYLQNLGQGPELLIRYENEEAVDDSQLPKDRFSAERLKGVDSTLKIQPAELGDSAVYLCASSLGTKETQYFGPGTRLLVL.

This clonotype has a count of ten or more. The CDR3 sequence is CASGKNREAEQYF. The CDR3 region has the DNA TGTGCCAGCGGTAAGAACAGGGAAGCCGAGCAGTACTTC. This chain joins TRBV2 and TRBJ2-7, with D perhaps TRBD1 (6 bases). The CDR3 length is 13 residues. Looked up from germline, CDR1 is SNHLY and CDR2 is FYNNEI. Trimming stripped 8 bases from V and 6 bases from J, with 17 bases between.

This clonotype was picked up a small number of times. V and J are TRBV6-1 and TRBJ1-1; no firm D call. The V end was cut by 2 bases, the J end by 5 bases, with 12 bases between. The CDR3 is 14 amino acids. Germline CDR1 is MNHNS and CDR2 is SASEGT. CDR3 nucleotide sequence: TGTGCCAGCAGTGAATACGACCCGGGAACTGAAGCTTTCTTT. This translates into CASSEYDPGTEAFF.

This chain connects TRBV19 to TRBJ1-1; D remains unclear. CDR1 LNHDA and CDR2 SQIVND come from the germline V gene (reference sequence). Trimming pared 5 bases from V and 1 base from J, leaving 14 bases between. The CDR3 totals 15 residues. The CDR3 nucleotides are TGTGCCAGTAGTCTATACGGGCAGGAGAACACTGAAGCTTTCTTT. It yields the protein CASSLYGQENTEAFF.

This clonotype was picked up many times. The chain has TRBV6-6 and TRBJ1-1, with D uncertain. Germline loops: CDR1 MNHNY, CDR2 SVGAGI (reference sequence). CDR3 length: 17 amino acids. The V gene lost 0 bases and the J gene lost 5 bases, with 19 bases spanning the gap. CDR3 residues: CASSYSTVSFRETEAFF. CDR3 DNA: TGTGCCAGCAGTTACTCAACAGTGAGTTTTAGAGAAACTGAAGCTTTCTTT.

This clonotype was found a few times. A much larger clone differs from this one at a single base, so this may be a read error. The chain has TRBV19 and TRBJ2-1; D is unresolved. The DNA end is more similar to TRBJ2-7, so the J call may be wrong. The germline V gene has CDR1 LNHDA and CDR2 SQIVND (reference sequence). There are 14 residues in the CDR3. The CDR3 sequence is CASRSLQSYNEQYF. CDR3 DNA sequence: TGTGCCAGTAGGAGCCTTCAATCCTACAATGAGCAGTACTTC.

This clonotype was recorded a few times. The chain has TRBV10-2 and TRBJ1-2; D gene uncertain. Trimming removed 3 bases at V and 8 bases at J, with 13 bases between. Germline V gene sequence: CDR1 WSHSY, CDR2 SAAADI. CDR3 size: 13 residues. The CDR3 DNA is TGCGCCAGCAGTGACCAAGGGATAGAAGGCTACACCTTC. It specifies CASSDQGIEGYTF.

This clonotype occurred a few times. The junction and the germline gene differ at one end; a read error may be behind it. The chain carries TRBV11-2 and TRBJ2-1, with a possible D match to TRBD2 (5 bases). Looked up from germline, CDR1 is SGHAT and CDR2 is FQNNGV. The CDR3 loop spans 15 amino acids. The CDR3 sequence is CASSLVGLHTGELYF. DNA of the CDR3: TGTGCCAGCAGCTTAGTTGGGCTCCATACCGGGGAGCTGTACTTC.